This TCR beta chain stems from a study of metastatic and nonmetastatic thyroid tumors. Looking at the study overall: Samples came from malignant and benign thyroid patients, and repertoires were compared across blood and tumor or nodule tissue.

TCRdb redid the clone calls on the PCR reads using MiXCR. The sample shows 30,000 or so clones, around a quarter of them seen only once. Study results and caveats: Patients with malignant thyroid tumors reportedly had significantly higher TCR beta diversity than those with benign nodules, in blood and tumor.

Germline V lookup: CDR1 MRHNA, CDR2 SNTAGT. Trimming stripped 5 bases from V and 9 bases from J, with 14 bases between. The CDR3 loop spans 13 amino acids. Nobody among the patients had been given any treatment before thyroid surgery. Only a few counts were recorded for this clone. Its antigen is not known. This clonotype was sampled from a female donor with papillary thyroid cancer or a benign thyroid nodule (not recorded which). Some clones in this sample may be carry-over from other donors' samples. The V call is TRBV6-4, the J call TRBJ2-1, with unresolved D. Sequencing input: blood. In nucleotides, the CDR3 is TGTGCCAGCAGTTACTTCGGGTCCCCTGAGCAGTTCTTC. Its translation: CASSYFGSPEQFF.